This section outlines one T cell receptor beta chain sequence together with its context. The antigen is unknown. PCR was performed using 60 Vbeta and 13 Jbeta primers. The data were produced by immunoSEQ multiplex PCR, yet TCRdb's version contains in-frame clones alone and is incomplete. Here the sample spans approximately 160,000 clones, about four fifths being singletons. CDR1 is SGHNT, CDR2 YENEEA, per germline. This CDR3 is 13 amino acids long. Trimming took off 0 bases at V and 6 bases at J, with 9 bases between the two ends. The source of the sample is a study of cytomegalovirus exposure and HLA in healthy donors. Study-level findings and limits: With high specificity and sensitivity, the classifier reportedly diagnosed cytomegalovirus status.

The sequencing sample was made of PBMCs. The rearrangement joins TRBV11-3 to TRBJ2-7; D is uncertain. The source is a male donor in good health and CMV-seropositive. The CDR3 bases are TGTGCCAGCAGCTTAGAAATGATGAGCGAGCAGTACTTC. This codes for CASSLEMMSEQYF. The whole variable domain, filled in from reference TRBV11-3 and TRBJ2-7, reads EAGVVQSPRYKIIEKKQPVAFWCNPISGHNTLYWYLQNLGQGPELLIRYENEEAVDDSQLPKDRFSAERLKGVDSTLKIQPAELGDSAVYLCASSLEMMSEQYFGPGTRLTVT.